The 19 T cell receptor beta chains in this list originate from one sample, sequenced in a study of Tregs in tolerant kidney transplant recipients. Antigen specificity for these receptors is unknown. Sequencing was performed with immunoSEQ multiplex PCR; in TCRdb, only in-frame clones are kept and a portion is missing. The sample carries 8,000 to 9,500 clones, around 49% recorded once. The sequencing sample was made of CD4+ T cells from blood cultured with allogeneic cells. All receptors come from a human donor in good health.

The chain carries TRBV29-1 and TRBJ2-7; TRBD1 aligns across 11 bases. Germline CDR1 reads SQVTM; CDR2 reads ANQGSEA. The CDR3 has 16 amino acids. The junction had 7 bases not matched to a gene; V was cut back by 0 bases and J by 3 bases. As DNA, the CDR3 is TGCAGCGTTGAAGAGGGGGATGGGACAGGGGGCTACGAGCAGTACTTC. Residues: CSVEEGDGTGGYEQYF.

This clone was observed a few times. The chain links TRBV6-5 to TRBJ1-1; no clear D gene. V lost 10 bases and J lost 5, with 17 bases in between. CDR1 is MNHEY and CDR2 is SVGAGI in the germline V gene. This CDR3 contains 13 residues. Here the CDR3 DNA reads TGTGCCATCAGCGGGGTCAGAGGGACTGAAGCTTTCTTT. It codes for CAISGVRGTEAFF.

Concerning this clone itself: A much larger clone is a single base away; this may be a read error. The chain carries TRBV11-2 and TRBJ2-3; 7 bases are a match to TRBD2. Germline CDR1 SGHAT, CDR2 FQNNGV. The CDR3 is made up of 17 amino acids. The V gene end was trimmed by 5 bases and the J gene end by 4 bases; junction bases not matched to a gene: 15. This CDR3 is CASSRPLSKRDADTQYF. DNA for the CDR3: TGTGCCAGCAGCCGCCCCCTTTCTAAGCGGGACGCAGATACGCAGTATTTT.

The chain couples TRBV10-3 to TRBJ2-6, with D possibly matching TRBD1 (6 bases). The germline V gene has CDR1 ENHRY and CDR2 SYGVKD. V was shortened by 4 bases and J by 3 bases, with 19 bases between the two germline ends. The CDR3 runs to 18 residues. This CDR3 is CAISASSNRELGANVLTF. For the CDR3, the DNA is TGTGCCATCAGTGCCTCGTCAAACAGGGAGCTTGGGGCCAACGTCCTGACTTTC.

The CDR3 loop reads CASSPTGGEAYTQYF. CDR3 sequence (DNA): TGTGCCAGCAGCCCTACAGGGGGCGAAGCTTATACGCAGTATTTT. The chain combines TRBV7-3 with TRBJ2-3; 9 bases map to TRBD1. V gave up 5 bases and J gave up 7 bases; unmatched junction bases: 10. This CDR3 has 15 residues. Germline assignment: CDR1 SGHTA and CDR2 FQGTGA.

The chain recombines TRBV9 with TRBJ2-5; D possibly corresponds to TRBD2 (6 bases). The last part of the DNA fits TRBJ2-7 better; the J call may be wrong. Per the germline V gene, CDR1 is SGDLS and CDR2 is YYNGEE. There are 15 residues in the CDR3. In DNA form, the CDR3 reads TGTGCCAGCAGCGCTGGTGGGGAGGCCTCCTACGAGCAGTACTTC. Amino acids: CASSAGGEASYEQYF.

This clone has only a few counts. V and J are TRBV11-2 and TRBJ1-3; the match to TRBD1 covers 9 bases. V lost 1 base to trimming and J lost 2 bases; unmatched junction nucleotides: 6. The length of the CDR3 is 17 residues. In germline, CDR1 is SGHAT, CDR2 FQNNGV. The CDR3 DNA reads TGTGCCAGCAGCTTAGTACAGGGGGCGCAAACTGGAAACACCATATATTTT. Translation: CASSLVQGAQTGNTIYF.

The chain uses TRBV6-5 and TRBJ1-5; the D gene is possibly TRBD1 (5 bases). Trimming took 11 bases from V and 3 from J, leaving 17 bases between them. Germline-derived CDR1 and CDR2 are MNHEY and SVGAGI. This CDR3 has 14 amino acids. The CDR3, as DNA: TGTGCCGCCAACAGGCAGGGCATCAATCAGCCCCAGCATTTT. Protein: CAANRQGINQPQHF.

CDR3 amino acids: CAWSVGYEQYF. CDR3 DNA: TGTGCCTGGAGTGTAGGGTACGAGCAGTACTTC. This sequence joins TRBV30 and TRBJ2-7; no definite D call. The ends were cut back, 0 bases at V and 4 bases at J, with 4 bases in the middle. The germline gives CDR1 GTSNPN, CDR2 SVGIG (reference sequence). This CDR3 is built from 11 residues.

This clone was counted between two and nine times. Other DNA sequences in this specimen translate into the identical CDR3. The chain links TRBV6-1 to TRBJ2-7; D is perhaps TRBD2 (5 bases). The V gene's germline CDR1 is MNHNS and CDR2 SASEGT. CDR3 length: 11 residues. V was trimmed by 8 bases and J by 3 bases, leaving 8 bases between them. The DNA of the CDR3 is TGTGCCAGCGGGAGAGTCTACGAGCAGTACTTC. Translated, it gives CASGRVYEQYF.

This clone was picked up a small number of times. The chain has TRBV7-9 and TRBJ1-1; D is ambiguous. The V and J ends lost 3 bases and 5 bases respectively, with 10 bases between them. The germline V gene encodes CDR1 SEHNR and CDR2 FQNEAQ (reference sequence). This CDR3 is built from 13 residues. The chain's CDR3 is CASSFQSGTEAFF. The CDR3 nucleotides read TGTGCCAGCAGCTTTCAATCGGGGACTGAAGCTTTCTTT.

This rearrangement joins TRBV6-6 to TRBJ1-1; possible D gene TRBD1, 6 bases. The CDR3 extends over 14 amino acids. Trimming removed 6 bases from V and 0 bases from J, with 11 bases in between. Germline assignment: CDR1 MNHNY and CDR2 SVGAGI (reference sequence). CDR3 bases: TGTGCCAGCAGAGCGGGACACCTGAACACTGAAGCTTTCTTT. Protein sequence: CASRAGHLNTEAFF.

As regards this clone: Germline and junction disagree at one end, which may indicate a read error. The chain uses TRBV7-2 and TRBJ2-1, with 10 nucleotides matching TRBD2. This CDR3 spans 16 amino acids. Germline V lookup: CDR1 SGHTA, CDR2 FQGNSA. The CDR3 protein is CASSLAPLQAGGLVLF. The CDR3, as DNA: TGTGCCAGCAGCTTAGCGCCGCTTCAAGCGGGGGGGCTCGTTCTCTTC.

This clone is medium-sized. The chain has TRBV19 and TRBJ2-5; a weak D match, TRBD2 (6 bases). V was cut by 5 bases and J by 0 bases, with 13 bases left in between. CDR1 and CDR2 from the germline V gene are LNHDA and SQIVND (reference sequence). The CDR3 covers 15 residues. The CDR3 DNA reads TGTGCCAGTAGTCCGCGGGACGGCTACCAAGAGACCCAGTACTTC. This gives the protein CASSPRDGYQETQYF.

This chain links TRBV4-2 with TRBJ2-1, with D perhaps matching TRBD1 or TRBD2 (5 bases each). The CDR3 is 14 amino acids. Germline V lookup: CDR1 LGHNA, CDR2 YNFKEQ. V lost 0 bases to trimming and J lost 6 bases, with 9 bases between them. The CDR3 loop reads CASSQEGEGNEQFF. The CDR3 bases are TGTGCCAGCAGCCAAGAGGGGGAAGGCAATGAGCAGTTCTTC.

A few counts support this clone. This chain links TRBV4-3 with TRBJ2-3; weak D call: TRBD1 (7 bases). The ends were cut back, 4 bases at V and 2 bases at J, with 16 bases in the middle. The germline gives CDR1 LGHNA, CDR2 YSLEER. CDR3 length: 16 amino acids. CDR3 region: CASSLSRGADTDTQYF. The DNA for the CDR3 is TGCGCCAGCAGCCTCAGCAGGGGGGCTGACACAGATACGCAGTATTTT.

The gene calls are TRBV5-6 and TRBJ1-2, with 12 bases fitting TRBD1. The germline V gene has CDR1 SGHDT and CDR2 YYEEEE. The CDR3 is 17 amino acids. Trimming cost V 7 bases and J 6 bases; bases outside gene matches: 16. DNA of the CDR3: TGTGCCAGCCGGGCCCGGGGAGGGACAGGGGGCAGGAATGGCTACACCTTC. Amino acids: CASRARGGTGGRNGYTF.

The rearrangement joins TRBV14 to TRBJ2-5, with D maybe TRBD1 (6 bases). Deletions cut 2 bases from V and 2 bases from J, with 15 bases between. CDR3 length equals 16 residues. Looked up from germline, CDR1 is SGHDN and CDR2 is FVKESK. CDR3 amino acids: CASSQIRTDRQETQYF. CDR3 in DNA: TGTGCCAGCAGCCAAATCCGGACAGACCGACAAGAGACCCAGTACTTC.

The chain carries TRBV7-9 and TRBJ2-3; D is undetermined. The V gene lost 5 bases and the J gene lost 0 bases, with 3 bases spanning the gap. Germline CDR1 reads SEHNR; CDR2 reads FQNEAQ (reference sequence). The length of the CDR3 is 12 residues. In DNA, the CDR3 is TGTGCCAGCAGCCAGAGCACAGATACGCAGTATTTT. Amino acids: CASSQSTDTQYF.